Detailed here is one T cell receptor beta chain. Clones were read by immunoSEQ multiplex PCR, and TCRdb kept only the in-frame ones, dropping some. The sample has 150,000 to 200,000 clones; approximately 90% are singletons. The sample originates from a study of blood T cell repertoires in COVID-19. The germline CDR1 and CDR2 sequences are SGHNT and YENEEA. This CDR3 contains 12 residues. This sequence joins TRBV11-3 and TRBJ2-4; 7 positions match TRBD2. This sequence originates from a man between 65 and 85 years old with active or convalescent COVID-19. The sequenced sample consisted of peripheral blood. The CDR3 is CAGGRTKNIQYF. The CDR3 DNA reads TGTGCGGGAGGGAGGACCAAAAACATTCAGTACTTC.